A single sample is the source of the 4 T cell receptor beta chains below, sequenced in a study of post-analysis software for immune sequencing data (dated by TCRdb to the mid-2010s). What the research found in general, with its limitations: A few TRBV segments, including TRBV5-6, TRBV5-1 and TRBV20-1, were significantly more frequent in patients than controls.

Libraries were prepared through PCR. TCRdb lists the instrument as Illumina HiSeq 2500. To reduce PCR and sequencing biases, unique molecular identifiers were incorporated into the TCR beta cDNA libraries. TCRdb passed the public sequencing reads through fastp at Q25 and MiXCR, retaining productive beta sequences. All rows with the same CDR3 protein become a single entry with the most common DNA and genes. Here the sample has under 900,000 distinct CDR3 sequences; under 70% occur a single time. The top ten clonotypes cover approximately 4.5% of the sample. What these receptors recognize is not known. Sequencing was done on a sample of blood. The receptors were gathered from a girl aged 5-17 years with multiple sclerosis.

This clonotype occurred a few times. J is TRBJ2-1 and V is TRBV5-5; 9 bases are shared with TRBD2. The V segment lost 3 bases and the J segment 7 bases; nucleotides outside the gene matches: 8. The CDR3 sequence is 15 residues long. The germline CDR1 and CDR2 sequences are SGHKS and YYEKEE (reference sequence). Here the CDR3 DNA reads TGTGCCAGCAGCTCGCTAGCGGGACCTGGGAATGAGCAGTTCTTC. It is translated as CASSSLAGPGNEQFF.

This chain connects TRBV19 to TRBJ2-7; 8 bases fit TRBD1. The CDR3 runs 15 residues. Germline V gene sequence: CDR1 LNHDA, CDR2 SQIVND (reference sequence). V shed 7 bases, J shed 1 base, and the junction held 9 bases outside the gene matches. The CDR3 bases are TGTGCCAGTACCTTCGGACAGGGTCCTTCCTACGAGCAGTACTTC. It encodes CASTFGQGPSYEQYF.

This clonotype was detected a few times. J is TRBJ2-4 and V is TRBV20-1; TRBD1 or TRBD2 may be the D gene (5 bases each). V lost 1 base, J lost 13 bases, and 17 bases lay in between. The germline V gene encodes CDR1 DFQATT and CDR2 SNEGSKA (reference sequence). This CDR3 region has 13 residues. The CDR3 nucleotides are TGCAGTGCTAGAGTGGCGCAGGGAGTGATGCAGTACTTC. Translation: CSARVAQGVMQYF.

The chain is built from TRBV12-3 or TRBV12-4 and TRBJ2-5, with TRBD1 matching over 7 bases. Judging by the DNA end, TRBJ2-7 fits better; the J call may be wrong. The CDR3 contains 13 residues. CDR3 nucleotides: TGTGCCAGCAGCCCGGGACAGACCCACGAGCAGTACTTC. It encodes CASSPGQTHEQYF.